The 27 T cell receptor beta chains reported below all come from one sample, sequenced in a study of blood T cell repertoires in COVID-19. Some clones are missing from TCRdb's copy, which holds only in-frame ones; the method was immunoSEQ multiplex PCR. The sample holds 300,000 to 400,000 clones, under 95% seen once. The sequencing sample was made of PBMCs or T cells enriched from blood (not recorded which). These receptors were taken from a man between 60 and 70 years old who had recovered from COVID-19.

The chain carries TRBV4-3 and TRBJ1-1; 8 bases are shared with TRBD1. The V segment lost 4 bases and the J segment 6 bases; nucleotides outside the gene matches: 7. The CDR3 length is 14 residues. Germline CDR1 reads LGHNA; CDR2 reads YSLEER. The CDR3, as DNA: TGCGCCAGCAGCCGAGACAGGGGTTATGCTGAAGCTTTCTTT. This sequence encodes CASSRDRGYAEAFF.

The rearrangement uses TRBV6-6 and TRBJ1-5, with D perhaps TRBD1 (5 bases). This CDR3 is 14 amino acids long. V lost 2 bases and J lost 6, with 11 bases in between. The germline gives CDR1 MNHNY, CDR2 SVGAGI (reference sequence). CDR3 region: CASSYGPGVQPQHF. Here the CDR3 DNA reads TGTGCCAGCAGTTACGGTCCGGGGGTTCAGCCCCAGCATTTT.

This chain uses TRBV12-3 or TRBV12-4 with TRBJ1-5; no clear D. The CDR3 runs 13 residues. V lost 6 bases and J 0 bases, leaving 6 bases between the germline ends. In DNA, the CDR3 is TGTGCCAGCAGCCCGTATAGCAATCAGCCCCAGCATTTT. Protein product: CASSPYSNQPQHF.

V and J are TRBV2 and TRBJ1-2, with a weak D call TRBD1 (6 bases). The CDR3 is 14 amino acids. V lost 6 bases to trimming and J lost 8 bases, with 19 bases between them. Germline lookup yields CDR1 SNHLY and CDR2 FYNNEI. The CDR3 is CASSQATGWEGYTF. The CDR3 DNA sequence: TGTGCCAGCAGCCAAGCTACAGGGTGGGAAGGCTACACCTTC.

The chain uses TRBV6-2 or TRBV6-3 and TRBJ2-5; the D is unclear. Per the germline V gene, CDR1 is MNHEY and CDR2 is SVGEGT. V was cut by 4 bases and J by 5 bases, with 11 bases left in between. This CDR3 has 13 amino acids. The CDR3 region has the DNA TGTGCCAGCAGTTCTCTTCGGTCCGAGACCCAGTACTTC. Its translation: CASSSLRSETQYF.

The CDR3 here is CASSQTGTSANEQFF. As DNA, the CDR3 is TGTGCCAGCAGCCAAACAGGGACTAGCGCAAATGAGCAGTTCTTC. This rearrangement joins TRBV7-3 to TRBJ2-1, with TRBD2 identical over 10 bases. This CDR3 spans 15 amino acids. V lost 5 bases, J lost 7 bases, and 8 bases stayed unmatched. CDR1 and CDR2 from the germline V gene are SGHTA and FQGTGA.

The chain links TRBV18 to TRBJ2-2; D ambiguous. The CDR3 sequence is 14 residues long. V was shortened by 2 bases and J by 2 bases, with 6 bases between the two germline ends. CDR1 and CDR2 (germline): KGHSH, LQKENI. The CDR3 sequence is CASSPTVNTGELFF. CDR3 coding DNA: TGTGCCAGCTCACCAACAGTAAACACCGGGGAGCTGTTTTTT. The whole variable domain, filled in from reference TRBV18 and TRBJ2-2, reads NAGVMQNPRHLVRRRGQEARLRCSPMKGHSHVYWYRQLPEEGLKFMVYLQKENIIDESGMPKERFSAEFPKEGPSILRIQQVVRGDSAAYFCASSPTVNTGELFFGEGSRLTVL.

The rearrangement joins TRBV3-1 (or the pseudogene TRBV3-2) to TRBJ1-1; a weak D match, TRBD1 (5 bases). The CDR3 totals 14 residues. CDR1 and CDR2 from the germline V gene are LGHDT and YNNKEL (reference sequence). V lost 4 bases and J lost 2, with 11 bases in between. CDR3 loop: CASSPFGGNTEAFF. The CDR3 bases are TGTGCCAGCAGCCCGTTCGGGGGTAACACTGAAGCTTTCTTT.

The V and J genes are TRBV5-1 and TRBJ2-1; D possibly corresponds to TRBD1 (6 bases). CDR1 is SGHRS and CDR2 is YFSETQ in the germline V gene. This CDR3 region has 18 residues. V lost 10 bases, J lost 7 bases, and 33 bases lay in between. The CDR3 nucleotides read TGCGCCTCCCGCGCTACAGGGAACCCTACCCTCCCGGTGAATGAGCAGTTCTTC. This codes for CASRATGNPTLPVNEQFF.

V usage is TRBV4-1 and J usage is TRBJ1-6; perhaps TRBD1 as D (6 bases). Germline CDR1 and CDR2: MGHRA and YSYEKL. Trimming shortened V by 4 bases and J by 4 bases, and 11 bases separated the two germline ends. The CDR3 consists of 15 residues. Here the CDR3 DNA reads TGCGCCAGCAGCCTGGCCGGACAGTATAATTCACCCCTCCACTTT. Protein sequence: CASSLAGQYNSPLHF.

CDR3 sequence reads: CASYRGSGGYTF. The CDR3 DNA sequence: TGTGCCAGCTACCGGGGTTCCGGGGGCTACACCTTC. The rearrangement uses TRBV5-8 and TRBJ1-2; D is unclear. V lost 7 bases to trimming and J lost 8 bases, with 15 bases between them. This CDR3 comprises 12 residues. Germline CDR1 reads SGHTS; CDR2 reads YDEGEE.

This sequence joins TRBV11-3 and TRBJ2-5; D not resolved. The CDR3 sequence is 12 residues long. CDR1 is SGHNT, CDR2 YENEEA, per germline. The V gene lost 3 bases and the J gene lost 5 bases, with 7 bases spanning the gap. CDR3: CASSFMRETQYF. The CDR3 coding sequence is TGTGCCAGCAGCTTCATGAGGGAGACCCAGTACTTC.

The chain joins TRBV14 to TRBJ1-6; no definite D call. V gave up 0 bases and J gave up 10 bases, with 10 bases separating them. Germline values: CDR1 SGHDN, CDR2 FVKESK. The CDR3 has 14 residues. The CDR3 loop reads CASSQERELSPLHF. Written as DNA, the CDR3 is TGTGCCAGCAGCCAAGAACGGGAACTGTCACCCCTCCACTTT.

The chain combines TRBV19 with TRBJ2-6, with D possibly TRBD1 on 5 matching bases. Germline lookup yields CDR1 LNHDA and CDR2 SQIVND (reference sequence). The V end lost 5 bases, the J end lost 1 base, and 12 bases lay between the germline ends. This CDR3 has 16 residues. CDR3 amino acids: CASSAPGRSGANVLTF. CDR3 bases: TGTGCCAGTAGTGCCCCAGGGCGTTCTGGGGCCAACGTCCTGACTTTC.

CDR3 in amino acids: CASRLGGGTQYF. As DNA, the CDR3 is TGTGCCAGCAGGTTAGGGGGGGGAACGCAGTATTTT. V and J are TRBV6-5 and TRBJ2-3, with a possible D match to TRBD2 (7 bases). Germline-derived CDR1 and CDR2 are MNHEY and SVGAGI. This CDR3 comprises 12 residues. V gave up 6 bases and J gave up 9 bases, with 13 bases separating them.

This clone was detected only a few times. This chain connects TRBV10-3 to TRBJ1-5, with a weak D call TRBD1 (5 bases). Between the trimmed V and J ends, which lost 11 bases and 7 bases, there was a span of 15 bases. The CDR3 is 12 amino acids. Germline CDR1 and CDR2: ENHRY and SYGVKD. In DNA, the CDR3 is TGTGCCTCAAGCGGAGGGGACCAGCCCCAGCATTTT. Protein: CASSGGDQPQHF.

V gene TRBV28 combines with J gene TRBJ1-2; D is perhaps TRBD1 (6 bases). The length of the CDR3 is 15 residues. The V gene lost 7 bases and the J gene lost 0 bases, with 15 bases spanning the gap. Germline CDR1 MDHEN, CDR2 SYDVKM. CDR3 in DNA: TGTGCCAGCACCACAGGGTCCAAGACTAACTATGGCTACACCTTC. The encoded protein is CASTTGSKTNYGYTF.

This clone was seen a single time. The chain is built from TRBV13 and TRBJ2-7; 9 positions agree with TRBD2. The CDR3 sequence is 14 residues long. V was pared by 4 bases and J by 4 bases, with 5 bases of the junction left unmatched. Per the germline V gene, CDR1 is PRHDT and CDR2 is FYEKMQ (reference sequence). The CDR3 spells CASSSRLAEYEQYF. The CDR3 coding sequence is TGTGCCAGCAGCTCAAGACTAGCGGAATACGAGCAGTACTTC.

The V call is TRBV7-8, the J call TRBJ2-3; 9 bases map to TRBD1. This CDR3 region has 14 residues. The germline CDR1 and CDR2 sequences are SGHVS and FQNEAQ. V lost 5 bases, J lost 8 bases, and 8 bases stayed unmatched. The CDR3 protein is CASSLQLTGGTQYF. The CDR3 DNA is TGTGCCAGCAGCCTCCAATTGACAGGGGGTACGCAGTATTTT.

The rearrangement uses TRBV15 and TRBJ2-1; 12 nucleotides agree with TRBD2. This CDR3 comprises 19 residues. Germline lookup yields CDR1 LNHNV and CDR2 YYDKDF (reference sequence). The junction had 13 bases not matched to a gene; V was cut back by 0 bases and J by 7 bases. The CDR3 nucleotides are TGTGCCACCAGCAGAGATGGGATTGGACTAGCGGGACGGGTAAATGAGCAGTTCTTC. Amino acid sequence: CATSRDGIGLAGRVNEQFF.

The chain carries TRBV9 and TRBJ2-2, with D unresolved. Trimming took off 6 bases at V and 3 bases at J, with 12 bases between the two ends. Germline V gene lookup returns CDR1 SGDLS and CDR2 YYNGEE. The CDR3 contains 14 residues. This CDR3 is CASTPQGDTGELFF. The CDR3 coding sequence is TGTGCCAGCACCCCGCAAGGAGACACCGGGGAGCTGTTTTTT.

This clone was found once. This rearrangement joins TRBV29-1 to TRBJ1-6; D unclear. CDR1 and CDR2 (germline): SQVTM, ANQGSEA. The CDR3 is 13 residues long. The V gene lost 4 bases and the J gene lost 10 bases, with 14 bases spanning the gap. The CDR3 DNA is TGCAGCGTTGGAGAAACGGTCGGGTCACCCCTCCACTTT. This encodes CSVGETVGSPLHF. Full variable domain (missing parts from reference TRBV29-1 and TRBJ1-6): SAVISQKPSRDICQRGTSLTIQCQVDSQVTMMFWYRQQPGQSLTLIATANQGSEATYESGFVIDKFPISRPNLTFSTLTVSNMSPEDSSIYLCSVGETVGSPLHFGNGTRLTVT.

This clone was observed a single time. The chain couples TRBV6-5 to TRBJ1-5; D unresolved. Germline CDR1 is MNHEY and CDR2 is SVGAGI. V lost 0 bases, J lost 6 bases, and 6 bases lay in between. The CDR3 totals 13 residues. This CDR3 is CASSYSRVQPQHF. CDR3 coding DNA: TGTGCCAGCAGTTACTCGAGGGTTCAGCCCCAGCATTTT.

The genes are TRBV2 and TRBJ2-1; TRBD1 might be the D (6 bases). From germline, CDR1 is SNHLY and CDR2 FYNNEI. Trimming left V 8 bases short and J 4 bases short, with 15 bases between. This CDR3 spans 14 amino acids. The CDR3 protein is CASAQVQGYNEQFF. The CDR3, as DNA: TGTGCCAGCGCTCAAGTTCAGGGGTACAATGAGCAGTTCTTC.

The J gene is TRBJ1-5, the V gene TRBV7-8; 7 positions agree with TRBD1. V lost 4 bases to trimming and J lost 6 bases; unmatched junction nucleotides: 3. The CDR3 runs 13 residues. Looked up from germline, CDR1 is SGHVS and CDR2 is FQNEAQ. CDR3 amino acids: CASSSRDSQPQHF. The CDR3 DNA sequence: TGTGCCAGCAGCTCCCGGGACAGTCAGCCCCAGCATTTT.

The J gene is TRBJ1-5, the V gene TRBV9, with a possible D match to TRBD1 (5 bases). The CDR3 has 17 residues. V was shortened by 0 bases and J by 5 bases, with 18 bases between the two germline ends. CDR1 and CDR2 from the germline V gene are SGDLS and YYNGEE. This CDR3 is CASSVARNRDFHQPQHF. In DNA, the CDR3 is TGTGCCAGCAGCGTAGCTCGGAATAGGGACTTTCATCAGCCCCAGCATTTT.

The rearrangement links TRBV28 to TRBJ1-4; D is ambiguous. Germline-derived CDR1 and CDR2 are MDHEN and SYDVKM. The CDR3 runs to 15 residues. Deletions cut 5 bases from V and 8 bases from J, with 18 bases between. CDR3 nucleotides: TGTGCCAGCAGTCCTTCGGGCGGGCACGAAGAAAAACTGTTTTTT. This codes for CASSPSGGHEEKLFF. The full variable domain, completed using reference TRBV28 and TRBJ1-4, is DVKVTQSSRYLVKRTGEKVFLECVQDMDHENMFWYRQDPGLGLRLIYFSYDVKMKEKGDIPEGYSVSREKKERFSLILESASTNQTSMYLCASSPSGGHEEKLFFGSGTQLSVL.